Sequencing of this T cell receptor beta chain was carried out in a study of breast tumors, draining lymph nodes, adjacent tissues. Study-wide results and limits: Compared with lymph nodes, tumors were less diverse; compared with nontumor tissue, more. Data fit most tumor T cells coming from lymph node, expanding in tumor.

Germline V gene lookup returns CDR1 SEHNR and CDR2 FQNEAQ (reference sequence). The CDR3 is 15 amino acids. V gave up 3 bases and J gave up 6 bases; unmatched junction bases: 1. TCRdb re-called the multiplex PCR reads through MiXCR, storing one row per CDR3 protein. Here the sample spans about 100,000 distinct CDR3 sequences, about 20% being singletons. The sample holds many counts of this clonotype. Its cognate antigen is unknown. Samples came from axillary lymph nodes draining the breast cancer. V is TRBV7-9 and J is TRBJ2-3; 15 nucleotides agree with TRBD2. The receptor's source is a female donor with breast cancer. Some clones in this sample may be carry-over from other donors' samples. The sample was axillary lymph node tissue. The CDR3, as DNA: TGTGCCAGCAGCTTGGGACTAGCGGGGGGCGATACGCAGTATTTT. Residues: CASSLGLAGGDTQYF.